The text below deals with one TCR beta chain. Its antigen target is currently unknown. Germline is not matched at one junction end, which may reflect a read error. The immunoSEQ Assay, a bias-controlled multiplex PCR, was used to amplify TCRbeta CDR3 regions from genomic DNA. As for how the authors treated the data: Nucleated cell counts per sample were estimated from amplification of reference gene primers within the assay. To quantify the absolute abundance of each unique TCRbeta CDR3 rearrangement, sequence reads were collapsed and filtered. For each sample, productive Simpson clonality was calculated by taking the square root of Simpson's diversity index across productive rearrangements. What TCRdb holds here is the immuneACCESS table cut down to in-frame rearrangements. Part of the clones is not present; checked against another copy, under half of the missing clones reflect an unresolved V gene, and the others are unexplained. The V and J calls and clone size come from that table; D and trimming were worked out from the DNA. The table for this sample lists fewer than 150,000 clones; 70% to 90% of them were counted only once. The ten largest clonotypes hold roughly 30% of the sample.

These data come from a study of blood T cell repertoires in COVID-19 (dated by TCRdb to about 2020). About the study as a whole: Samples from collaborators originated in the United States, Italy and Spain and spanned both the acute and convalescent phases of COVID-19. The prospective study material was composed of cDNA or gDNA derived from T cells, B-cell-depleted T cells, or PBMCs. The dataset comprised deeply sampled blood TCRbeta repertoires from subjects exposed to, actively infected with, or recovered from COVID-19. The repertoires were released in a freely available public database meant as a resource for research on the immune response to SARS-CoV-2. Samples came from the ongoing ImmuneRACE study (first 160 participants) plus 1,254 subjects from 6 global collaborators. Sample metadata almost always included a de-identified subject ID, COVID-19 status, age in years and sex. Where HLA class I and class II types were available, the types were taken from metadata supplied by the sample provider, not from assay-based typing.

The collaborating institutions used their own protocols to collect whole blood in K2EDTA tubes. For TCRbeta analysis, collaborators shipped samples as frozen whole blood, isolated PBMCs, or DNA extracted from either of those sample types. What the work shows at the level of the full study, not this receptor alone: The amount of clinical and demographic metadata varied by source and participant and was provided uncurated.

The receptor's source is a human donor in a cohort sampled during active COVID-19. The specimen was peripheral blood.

The CDR3 region has the sequence CASSHGQGGETQYF. At the DNA level, the sequence is TGTGCCAGTAGCCATGGACAGGGAGGAGAGACCCAGTACTTC. This chain joins TRBV3-1 (or the pseudogene TRBV3-2) to TRBJ2-5; TRBD1 lines up with 8 middle nucleotides. The CDR3 contains 14 residues, cysteine and phenylalanine counted. Left in the record is the CDR3 DNA by itself, 42 bases read in frame from the first base. CDR1 and CDR2, looked up from the germline V gene (reference sequence), are LGHDT and YNNKEL.